This TCR beta chain was sequenced during a study of a mutant IDH1 vaccine in newly diagnosed glioma. Produced via immunoSEQ multiplex PCR; TCRdb's table is partial and in-frame only. The table lists about 60,000 clones, roughly 80% of them singletons, with roughly 5% in the top ten. Points on this clone: Its specificity is unknown.

Time point meaning: week 35, safety follow-up. Every single dose of the vaccine, 300 ug of mutant IDH1 20-mer peptide, came with topical imiquimod. CDR1 is SGHVS and CDR2 is FNYEAQ in the germline V gene. V lost 3 bases, J lost 6 bases, and 1 base stayed unmatched. The CDR3 covers 13 residues. The clonotype comes from a middle-aged man with glioma. This sample comprised PBMCs, obtained from a glioma patient whose treatment included an IDH1 peptide vaccine. The chain couples TRBV7-6 to TRBJ2-2; 7 bases line up with TRBD1. CDR3 nucleotides: TGTGCCAGCAGCTTGACAGGGTCCGGGGAGCTGTTTTTT. This gives the protein CASSLTGSGELFF.